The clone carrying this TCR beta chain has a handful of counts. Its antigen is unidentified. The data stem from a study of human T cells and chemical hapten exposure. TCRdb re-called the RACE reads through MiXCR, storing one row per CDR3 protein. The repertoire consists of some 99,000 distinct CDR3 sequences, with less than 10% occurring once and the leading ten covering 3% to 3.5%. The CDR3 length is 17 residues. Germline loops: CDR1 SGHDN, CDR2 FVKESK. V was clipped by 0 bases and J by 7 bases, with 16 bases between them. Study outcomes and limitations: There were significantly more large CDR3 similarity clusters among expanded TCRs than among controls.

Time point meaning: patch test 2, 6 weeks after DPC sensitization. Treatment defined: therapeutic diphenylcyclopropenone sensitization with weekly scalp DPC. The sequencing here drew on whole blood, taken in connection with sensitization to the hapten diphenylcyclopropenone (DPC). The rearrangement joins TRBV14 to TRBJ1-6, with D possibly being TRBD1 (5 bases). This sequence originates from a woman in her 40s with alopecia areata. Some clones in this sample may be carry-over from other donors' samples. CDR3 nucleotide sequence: TGTGCCAGCAGCCAAGATATTGGGTGGGGGTCGAATTCACCCCTCCACTTT. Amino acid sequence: CASSQDIGWGSNSPLHF.